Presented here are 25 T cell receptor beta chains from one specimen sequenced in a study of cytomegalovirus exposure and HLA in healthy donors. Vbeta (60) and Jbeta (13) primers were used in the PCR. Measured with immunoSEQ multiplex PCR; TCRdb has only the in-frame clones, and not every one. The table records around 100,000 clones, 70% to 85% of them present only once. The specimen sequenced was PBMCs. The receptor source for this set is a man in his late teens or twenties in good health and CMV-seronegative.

Written as DNA, the CDR3 is TGCAGCGTTGCGAGAGGCTCCCCGAACACTGAAGCTTTCTTT. Its protein is CSVARGSPNTEAFF. The chain employs TRBV29-1 and TRBJ1-1, with D unclear. The length of the CDR3 is 14 residues. Trimming stripped 4 bases from V and 1 base from J, with 13 bases between. The V gene's germline CDR1 is SQVTM and CDR2 ANQGSEA.

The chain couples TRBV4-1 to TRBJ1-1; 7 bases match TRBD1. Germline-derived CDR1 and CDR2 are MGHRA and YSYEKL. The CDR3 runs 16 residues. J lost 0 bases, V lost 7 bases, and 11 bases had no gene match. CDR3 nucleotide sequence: TGCGCCAGCAATAACCGGGACAGCTTTATGAACACTGAAGCTTTCTTT. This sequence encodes CASNNRDSFMNTEAFF.

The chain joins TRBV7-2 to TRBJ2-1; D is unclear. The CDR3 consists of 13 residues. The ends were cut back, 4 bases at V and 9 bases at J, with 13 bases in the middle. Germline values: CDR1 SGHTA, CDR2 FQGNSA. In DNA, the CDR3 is TGTGCCAGCAGCTCTACCACAGTCGGTGAGCAGTTCTTC. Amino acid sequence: CASSSTTVGEQFF.

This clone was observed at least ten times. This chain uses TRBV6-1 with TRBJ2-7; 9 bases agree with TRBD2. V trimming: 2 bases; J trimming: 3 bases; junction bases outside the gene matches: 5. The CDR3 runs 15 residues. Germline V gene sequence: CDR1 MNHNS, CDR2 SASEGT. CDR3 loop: CASSERGSGSYEQYF. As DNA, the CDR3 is TGTGCCAGCAGTGAAAGGGGTAGCGGGAGCTACGAGCAGTACTTC.

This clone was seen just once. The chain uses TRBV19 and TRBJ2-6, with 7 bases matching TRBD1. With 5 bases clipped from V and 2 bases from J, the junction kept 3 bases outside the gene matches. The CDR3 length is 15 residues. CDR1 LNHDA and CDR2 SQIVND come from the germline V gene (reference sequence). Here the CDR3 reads CASSAGTAGANVLTF. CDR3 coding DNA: TGTGCCAGTAGTGCAGGGACAGCTGGGGCCAACGTCCTGACTTTC. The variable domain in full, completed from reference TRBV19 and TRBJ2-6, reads DGGITQSPKYLFRKEGQNVTLSCEQNLNHDAMYWYRQDPGQGLRLIYYSQIVNDFQKGDIAEGYSVSREKKESFPLTVTSAQKNPTAFYLCASSAGTAGANVLTFGAGSRLTVL.

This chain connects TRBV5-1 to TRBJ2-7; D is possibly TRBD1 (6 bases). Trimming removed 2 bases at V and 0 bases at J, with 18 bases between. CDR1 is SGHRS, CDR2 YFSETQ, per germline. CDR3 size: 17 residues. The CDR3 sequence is CASSFGGQRLTSYEQYF. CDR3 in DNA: TGCGCCAGCAGCTTTGGGGGCCAACGACTTACCTCCTACGAGCAGTACTTC.

In DNA, the CDR3 is TGTGCCAGCAGTTATCCACTCCCGGGACAGGGTTCCTACGAGCAGTACTTC. This translates into CASSYPLPGQGSYEQYF. V gene TRBV28 combines with J gene TRBJ2-7, with 9 positions matching TRBD1. After removal of 4 bases from V and 1 base from J, the junction contained 11 bases not matched to a gene. Germline lookup yields CDR1 MDHEN and CDR2 SYDVKM. The CDR3 spans 17 residues.

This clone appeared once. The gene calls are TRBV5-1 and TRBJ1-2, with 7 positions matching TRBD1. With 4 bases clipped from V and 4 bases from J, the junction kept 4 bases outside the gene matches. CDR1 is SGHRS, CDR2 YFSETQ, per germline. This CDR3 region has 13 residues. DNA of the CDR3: TGCGCCAGCAGCACCCGGGACAGCTATGGCTACACCTTC. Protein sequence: CASSTRDSYGYTF. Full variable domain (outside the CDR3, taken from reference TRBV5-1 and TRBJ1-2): KAGVTQTPRYLIKTRGQQVTLSCSPISGHRSVSWYQQTPGQGLQFLFEYFSETQRNKGNFPGRFSGRQFSNSRSEMNVSTLELGDSALYLCASSTRDSYGYTFGSGTRLTVV.

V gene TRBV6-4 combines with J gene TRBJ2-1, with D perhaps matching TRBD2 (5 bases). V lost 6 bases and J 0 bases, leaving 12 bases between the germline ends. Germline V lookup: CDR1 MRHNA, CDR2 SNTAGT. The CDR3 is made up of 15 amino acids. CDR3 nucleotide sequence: TGTGCCAGCAGCCGCGGGCGATTCTCCTACAATGAGCAGTTCTTC. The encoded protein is CASSRGRFSYNEQFF.

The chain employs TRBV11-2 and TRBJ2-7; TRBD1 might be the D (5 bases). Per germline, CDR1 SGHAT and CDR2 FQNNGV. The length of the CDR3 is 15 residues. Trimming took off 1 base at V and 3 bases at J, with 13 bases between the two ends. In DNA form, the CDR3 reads TGTGCCAGCAGCTTAGGTCTAGGGGTGCTCTACGAGCAGTACTTC. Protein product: CASSLGLGVLYEQYF.

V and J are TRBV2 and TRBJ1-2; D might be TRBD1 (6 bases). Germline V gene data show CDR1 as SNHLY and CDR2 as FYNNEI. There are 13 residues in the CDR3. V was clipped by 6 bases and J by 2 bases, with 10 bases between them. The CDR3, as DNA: TGTGCCAGCAGCTTGGACAGAAACTATGGCTACACCTTC. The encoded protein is CASSLDRNYGYTF.

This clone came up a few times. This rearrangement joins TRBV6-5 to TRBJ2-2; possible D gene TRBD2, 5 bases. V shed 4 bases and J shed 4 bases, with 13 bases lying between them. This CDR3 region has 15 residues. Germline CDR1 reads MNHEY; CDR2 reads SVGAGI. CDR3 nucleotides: TGTGCCAGCAGTTTCATGCGACGGGGCACCGGGGAGCTGTTTTTT. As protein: CASSFMRRGTGELFF.

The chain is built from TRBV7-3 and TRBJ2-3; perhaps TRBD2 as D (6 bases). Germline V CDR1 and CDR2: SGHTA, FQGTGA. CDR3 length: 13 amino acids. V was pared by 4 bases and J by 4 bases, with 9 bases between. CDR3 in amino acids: CASSSPGADTQYF. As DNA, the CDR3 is TGTGCCAGCAGCTCCCCGGGGGCAGATACGCAGTATTTT.

The CDR3 reads CASSYNTYEQYF. The CDR3 DNA follows: TGTGCCAGCAGCTACAATACCTACGAGCAGTACTTC. The chain links TRBV7-6 to TRBJ2-7; D not resolved. Trimming left V 4 bases short and J 2 bases short, with 6 bases between. CDR3 size: 12 residues. Per germline, CDR1 SGHVS and CDR2 FNYEAQ.

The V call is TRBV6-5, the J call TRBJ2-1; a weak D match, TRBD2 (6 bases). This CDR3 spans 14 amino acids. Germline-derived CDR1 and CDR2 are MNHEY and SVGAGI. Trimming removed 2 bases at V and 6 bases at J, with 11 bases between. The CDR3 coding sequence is TGTGCCAGCAGTTACGGAGGGGCTGGCAATGAGCAGTTCTTC. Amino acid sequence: CASSYGGAGNEQFF.

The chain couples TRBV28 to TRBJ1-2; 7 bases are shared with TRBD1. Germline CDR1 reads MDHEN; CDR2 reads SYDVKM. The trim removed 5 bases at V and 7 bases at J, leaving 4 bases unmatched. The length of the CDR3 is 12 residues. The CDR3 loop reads CASSPRTGGYTF. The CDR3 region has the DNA TGTGCCAGCAGTCCCCGGACAGGTGGCTACACCTTC.

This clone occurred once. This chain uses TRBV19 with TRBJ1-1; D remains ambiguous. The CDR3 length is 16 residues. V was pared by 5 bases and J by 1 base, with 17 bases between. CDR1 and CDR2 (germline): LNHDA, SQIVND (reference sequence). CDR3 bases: TGTGCCAGTAGTCCGAGAACTGACAAGCCGAACACTGAAGCTTTCTTT. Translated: CASSPRTDKPNTEAFF.

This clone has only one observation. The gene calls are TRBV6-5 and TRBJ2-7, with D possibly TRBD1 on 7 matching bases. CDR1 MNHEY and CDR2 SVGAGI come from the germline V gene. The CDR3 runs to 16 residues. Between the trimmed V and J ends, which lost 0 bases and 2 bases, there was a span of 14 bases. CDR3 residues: CASSYSWQGGPYEQYF. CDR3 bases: TGTGCCAGCAGTTACTCGTGGCAGGGGGGTCCCTACGAGCAGTACTTC.

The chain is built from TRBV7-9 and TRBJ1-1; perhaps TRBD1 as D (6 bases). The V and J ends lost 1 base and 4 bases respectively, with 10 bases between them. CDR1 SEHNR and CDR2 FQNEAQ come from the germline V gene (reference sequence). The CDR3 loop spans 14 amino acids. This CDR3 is CASSLVRGSTEAFF. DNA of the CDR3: TGTGCCAGCAGCTTAGTGAGGGGGAGCACTGAAGCTTTCTTT. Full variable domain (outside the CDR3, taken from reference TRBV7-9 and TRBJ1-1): DTGVSQNPRHKITKRGQNVTFRCDPISEHNRLYWYRQTLGQGPEFLTYFQNEAQLEKSRLLSDRFSAERPKGSFSTLEIQRTEQGDSAMYLCASSLVRGSTEAFFGQGTRLTVV.

Here the CDR3 reads CAISESWGQGNYEQYF. In nucleotides, the CDR3 is TGTGCCATCAGTGAGTCTTGGGGACAGGGAAACTACGAGCAGTACTTC. This chain links TRBV10-3 with TRBJ2-7, with 9 bases that match TRBD1. The V segment lost 0 bases and the J segment 3 bases; nucleotides outside the gene matches: 6. Germline CDR1 ENHRY, CDR2 SYGVKD. The length of the CDR3 is 16 residues.

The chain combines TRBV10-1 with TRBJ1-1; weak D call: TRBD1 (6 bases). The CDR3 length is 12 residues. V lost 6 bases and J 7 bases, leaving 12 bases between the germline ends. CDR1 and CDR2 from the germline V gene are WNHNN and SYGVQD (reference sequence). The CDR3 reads CASSSSGDEAFF. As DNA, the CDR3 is TGCGCCAGCAGCTCCTCAGGGGATGAAGCTTTCTTT.

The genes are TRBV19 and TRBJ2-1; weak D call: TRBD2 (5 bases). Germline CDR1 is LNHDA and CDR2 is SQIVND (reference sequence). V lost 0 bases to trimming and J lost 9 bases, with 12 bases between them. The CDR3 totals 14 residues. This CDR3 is CASSIDPDSGEQFF. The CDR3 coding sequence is TGTGCCAGTAGTATAGATCCGGACTCTGGTGAGCAGTTCTTC.

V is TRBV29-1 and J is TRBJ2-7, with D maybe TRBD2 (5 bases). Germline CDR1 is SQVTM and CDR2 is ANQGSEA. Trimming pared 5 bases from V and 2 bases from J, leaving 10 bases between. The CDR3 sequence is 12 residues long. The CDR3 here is CSVIKGAYEQYF. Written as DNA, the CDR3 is TGCAGCGTTATCAAGGGAGCCTACGAGCAGTACTTC.

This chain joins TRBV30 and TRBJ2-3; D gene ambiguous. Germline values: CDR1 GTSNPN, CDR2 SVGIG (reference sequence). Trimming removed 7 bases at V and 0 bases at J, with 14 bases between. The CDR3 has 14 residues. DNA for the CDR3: TGTGCCTCGGCGGCAGCGCTAAGCACAGATACGCAGTATTTT. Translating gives CASAAALSTDTQYF.

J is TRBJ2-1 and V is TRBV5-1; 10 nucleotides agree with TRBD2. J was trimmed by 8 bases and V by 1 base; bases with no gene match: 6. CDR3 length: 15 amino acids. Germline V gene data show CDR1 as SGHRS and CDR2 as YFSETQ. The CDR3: CASSLTSGTSHEQFF. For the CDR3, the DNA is TGCGCCAGCAGCTTGACTAGCGGGACAAGCCATGAGCAGTTCTTC. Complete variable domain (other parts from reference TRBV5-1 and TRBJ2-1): KAGVTQTPRYLIKTRGQQVTLSCSPISGHRSVSWYQQTPGQGLQFLFEYFSETQRNKGNFPGRFSGRQFSNSRSEMNVSTLELGDSALYLCASSLTSGTSHEQFFGPGTRLTVL.